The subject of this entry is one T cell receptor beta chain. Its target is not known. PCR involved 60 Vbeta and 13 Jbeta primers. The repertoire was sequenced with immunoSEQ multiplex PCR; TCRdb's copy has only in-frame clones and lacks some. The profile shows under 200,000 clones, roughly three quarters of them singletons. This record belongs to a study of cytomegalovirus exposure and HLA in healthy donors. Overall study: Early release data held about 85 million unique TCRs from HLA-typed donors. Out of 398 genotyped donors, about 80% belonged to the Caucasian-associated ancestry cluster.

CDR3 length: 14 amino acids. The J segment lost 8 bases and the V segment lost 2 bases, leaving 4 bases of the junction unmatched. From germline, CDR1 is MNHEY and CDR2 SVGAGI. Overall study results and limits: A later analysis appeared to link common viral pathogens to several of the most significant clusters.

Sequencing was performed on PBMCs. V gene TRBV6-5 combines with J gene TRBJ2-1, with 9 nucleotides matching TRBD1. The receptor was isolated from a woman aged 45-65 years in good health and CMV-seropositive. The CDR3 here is CASSYRQGGDEQFF. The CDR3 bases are TGTGCCAGCAGTTACAGACAGGGGGGGGATGAGCAGTTCTTC.